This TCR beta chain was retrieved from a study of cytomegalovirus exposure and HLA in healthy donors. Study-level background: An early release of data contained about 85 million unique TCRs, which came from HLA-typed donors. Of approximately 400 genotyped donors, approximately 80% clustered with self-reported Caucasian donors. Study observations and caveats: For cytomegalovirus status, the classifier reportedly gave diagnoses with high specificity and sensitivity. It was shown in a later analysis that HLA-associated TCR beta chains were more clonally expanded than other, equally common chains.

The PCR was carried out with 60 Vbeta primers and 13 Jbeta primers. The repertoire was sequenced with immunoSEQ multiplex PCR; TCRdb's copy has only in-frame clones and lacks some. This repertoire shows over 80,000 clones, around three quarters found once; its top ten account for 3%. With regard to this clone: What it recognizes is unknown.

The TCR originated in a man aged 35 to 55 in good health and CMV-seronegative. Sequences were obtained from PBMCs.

DNA of the CDR3: TGTGCCATCAGTGAGTCCGAGACTAGCCCCAATGAGCAGTTCTTC. This translates into CAISESETSPNEQFF. V usage is TRBV10-3 and J usage is TRBJ2-1; 7 bases are a match to TRBD2. Unmatched junction bases numbered 5, after V lost 0 bases and J lost 6 bases. The germline V gene encodes CDR1 ENHRY and CDR2 SYGVKD. The CDR3 runs 15 residues.